One sample yielded the 10 T cell receptor beta chains listed below, sequenced in a study of T cell repertoires in cytomegalovirus infection. TCRdb redid the calling of the reads with MiXCR, one entry per CDR3 protein. The sample has 270,000 or so distinct CDR3 sequences, about 18% seen once. The material sequenced was CD8+ T cells from PBMCs. These receptors came from a human donor in good health (CMV status not recorded). Some clones in this sample may be carry-over from other donors' samples.

This clonotype was seen more than once but under ten times. The rearrangement uses TRBV2 and TRBJ2-6; no clear D gene. Germline CDR1 is SNHLY and CDR2 is FYNNEI. V was cut by 7 bases and J by 4 bases, with 5 bases left in between. CDR3 length: 12 amino acids. CDR3 sequence: CASKPGANVLTF. DNA for the CDR3: TGTGCCAGCAAACCCGGGGCCAACGTCCTGACTTTC.

This clonotype has just a few counts. The chain employs TRBV29-1 and TRBJ1-1; D gene unclear. There are 11 residues in the CDR3. Germline V gene lookup returns CDR1 SQVTM and CDR2 ANQGSEA. Trimming left V 2 bases short and J 11 bases short, with 12 bases between. In DNA form, the CDR3 reads TGCAGCGTTGAACAATCGGGGTTTGCTTTCTTT. Encoded protein: CSVEQSGFAFF.

CDR3 nucleotides: TGTGCCATCAGCGATGACAGGTCCTCCGTGTCAACTAATGAAAAACTGTTTTTT. This codes for CAISDDRSSVSTNEKLFF. The V and J genes are TRBV10-3 and TRBJ1-4, with TRBD1 as a possible D gene (6 bases). The CDR3 is 18 residues long. Germline V gene lookup returns CDR1 ENHRY and CDR2 SYGVKD. The germline V and J ends were trimmed by 6 bases and 0 bases, with 20 bases remaining between them.

This clonotype was observed many times. The chain employs TRBV7-8 and TRBJ2-5; D is unclear. The germline V and J ends were trimmed by 4 bases and 2 bases, with 17 bases remaining between them. The CDR3 is made up of 16 amino acids. In germline, CDR1 is SGHVS, CDR2 FQNEAQ. CDR3 bases: TGTGCCAGCAGCTCACTGCAAGCCCGAGGACAAGAGACCCAGTACTTC. It is translated as CASSSLQARGQETQYF. Using reference TRBV7-8 and TRBJ2-5 for the parts outside the CDR3, the full variable domain is GAGVSQSPRYKVAKRGQDVALRCDPISGHVSLFWYQQALGQGPEFLTYFQNEAQLDKSGLPSDRFFAERPEGSVSTLKIQRTQQEDSAVYLCASSSLQARGQETQYFGPGTRLLVL.

This clonotype came up a few times. The chain joins TRBV5-8 to TRBJ2-7; D unresolved. CDR3 length: 11 residues. Trimming removed 3 bases at V and 2 bases at J, with 3 bases between. Germline V gene sequence: CDR1 SGHTS, CDR2 YDEGEE. The CDR3 DNA is TGTGCCAGCAGCTGGACCTACGAGCAGTACTTC. Translating gives CASSWTYEQYF.

This clonotype turned up a few times. The V call is TRBV28, the J call TRBJ1-2; 11 bases are a match to TRBD1. Looked up from germline, CDR1 is MDHEN and CDR2 is SYDVKM. The ends lost 5 bases at V and 5 bases at J; junction bases unmatched: 10. The CDR3 runs to 16 residues. CDR3 DNA: TGTGCCAGCAGTCACCCTGGACAGGGGGCTATTTATGGCTACACCTTC. This encodes CASSHPGQGAIYGYTF.

This clonotype was counted between two and nine times. The chain carries TRBV5-1 and TRBJ2-7; 8 positions agree with TRBD1. This CDR3 spans 13 amino acids. The germline gives CDR1 SGHRS, CDR2 YFSETQ. Unmatched junction bases numbered 3, after V lost 2 bases and J lost 5 bases. CDR3 region: CASSFGQGDEQYF. The CDR3 DNA sequence: TGCGCCAGCAGCTTCGGACAGGGCGACGAGCAGTACTTC.

The rearrangement links TRBV20-1 to TRBJ1-5, with D perhaps TRBD1 (6 bases). Germline V CDR1 and CDR2: DFQATT, SNEGSKA (reference sequence). V was pared by 2 bases and J by 2 bases, with 16 bases between. The CDR3 runs 16 residues. Written as DNA, the CDR3 is TGCAGTGCTAGATCGGCTGACGGGACACGCAATCAGCCCCAGCATTTT. Translated: CSARSADGTRNQPQHF.

The chain's CDR3 is CASHHAGFANTGELFF. The CDR3 nucleotides read TGTGCCAGCCACCACGCAGGTTTCGCGAACACCGGGGAGCTGTTTTTT. The chain carries TRBV28 and TRBJ2-2; D unclear. Trimming removed 8 bases at V and 0 bases at J, with 16 bases between. The CDR3 length is 16 residues. Germline CDR1 reads MDHEN; CDR2 reads SYDVKM. The variable domain in full, completed from reference TRBV28 and TRBJ2-2, reads DVKVTQSSRYLVKRTGEKVFLECVQDMDHENMFWYRQDPGLGLRLIYFSYDVKMKEKGDIPEGYSVSREKKERFSLILESASTNQTSMYLCASHHAGFANTGELFFGEGSRLTVL.

There are a few counts of this clonotype. The chain recombines TRBV7-2 with TRBJ2-7; 10 bases map to TRBD1. The CDR3 is made up of 15 amino acids. Germline V gene data show CDR1 as SGHTA and CDR2 as FQGNSA. The ends lost 5 bases at V and 1 base at J; junction bases unmatched: 5. CDR3 in DNA: TGTGCCAGCAGCGGGTCGGGACAGGGGTCCTACGAGCAGTACTTC. Its protein product is CASSGSGQGSYEQYF.